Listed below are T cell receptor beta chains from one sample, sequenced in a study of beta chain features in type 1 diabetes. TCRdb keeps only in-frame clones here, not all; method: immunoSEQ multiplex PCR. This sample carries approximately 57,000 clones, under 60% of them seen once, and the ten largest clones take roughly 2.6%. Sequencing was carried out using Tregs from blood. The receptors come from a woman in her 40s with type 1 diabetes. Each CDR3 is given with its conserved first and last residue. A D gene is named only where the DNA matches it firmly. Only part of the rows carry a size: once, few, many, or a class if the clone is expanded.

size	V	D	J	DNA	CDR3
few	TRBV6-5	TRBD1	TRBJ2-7	TGTGCCAGCAGTTACGGGAAAGGGGGCGCGGGTGAGCAGTACTTC	CASSYGKGGAGEQYF
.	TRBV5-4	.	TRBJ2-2	TGTGCCAGCAGCTCTGACACCGGGGAGCTGTTTTTT	CASSSDTGELFF
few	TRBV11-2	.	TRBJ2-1	TGTGCCAGCAGCTTAGTGGGCAACGAGCAGTTCTTC	CASSLVGNEQFF
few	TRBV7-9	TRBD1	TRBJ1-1	TGTGCCAGCAGCTCCGGGACAGGAGACACTGAAGCTTTCTTT	CASSSGTGDTEAFF
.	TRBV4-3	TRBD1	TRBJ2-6	TGCGCCAGCAGCAGGGACAGCAGTTACAACTCTGGGGCCAACGTCCTGACTTTC	CASSRDSSYNSGANVLTF
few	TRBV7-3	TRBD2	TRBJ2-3	TGTGCCAGCAGCTTAGGGGGGGGAGTAACAGATACGCAGTATTTT	CASSLGGGVTDTQYF
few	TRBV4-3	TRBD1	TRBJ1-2	TGCGCCAGCAGCCAAGAACCGGGACAGGGGTACGGCTACACCTTC	CASSQEPGQGYGYTF
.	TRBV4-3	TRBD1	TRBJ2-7	TGCGCCAGCAGCCAAGAGACAGGGTTCTCGACGGGTGAGCAGTACTTC	CASSQETGFSTGEQYF
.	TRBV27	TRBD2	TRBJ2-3	TGTGCCAGGTCTTCAATCCGGGAGGTTGGCACAGATACGCAGTATTTT	CARSSIREVGTDTQYF
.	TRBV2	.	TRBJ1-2	TGTGCCAGCAGTGACAGGGGAACCTATGGCTACACCTTC	CASSDRGTYGYTF
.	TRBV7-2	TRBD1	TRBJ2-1	TGTGCCAGCAGCTTCAGGTCCGGGACAGGCTCCTACAATGAGCAGTTCTTC	CASSFRSGTGSYNEQFF
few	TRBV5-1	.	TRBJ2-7	TGCGCCAGCAGCCCTCGGGACACTCTTTCCTACGAGCAGTACTTC	CASSPRDTLSYEQYF
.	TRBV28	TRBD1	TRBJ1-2	TGTGCCAGCAGTTCCTTGGGACAGGGGCCGAGTAACTATGGCTACACCTTC	CASSSLGQGPSNYGYTF
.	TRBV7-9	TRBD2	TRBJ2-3	TGTGCCAGCAGCTTGGGACTAGCGGGAGTAGATACGCAGTATTTT	CASSLGLAGVDTQYF
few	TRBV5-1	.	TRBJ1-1	TGCGCCAGCAGCTTGGGGGGGGTTGGTGATGAAGCTTTCTTT	CASSLGGVGDEAFF
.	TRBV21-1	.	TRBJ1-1	TGTGCCAGCAGCACCTCGGACAGAAGATACACTGAAGCTTTCTTT	CASSTSDRRYTEAFF
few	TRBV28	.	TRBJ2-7	TGTGCCAGCAGTTCCCACATTGGCGAGCAGTACTTC	CASSSHIGEQYF
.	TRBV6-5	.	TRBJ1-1	TGTGCCAGCATCCCCAGATCCAGGGTTACTGAAGCTTTCTTT	CASIPRSRVTEAFF
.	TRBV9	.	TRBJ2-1	TGTGCCAGCAGCGTAGACACCAATGAGCAGTTCTTC	CASSVDTNEQFF
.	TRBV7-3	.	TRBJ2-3	TGTGCCAGCAGCTTGTGGGGGGTGAGGAGGCCTAGCACAGATACGCAGTATTTT	CASSLWGVRRPSTDTQYF
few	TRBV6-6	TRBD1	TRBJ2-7	TGTGCCAGCAGTTACTCTAAGGGGGCCGACGAGCAGTACTTC	CASSYSKGADEQYF
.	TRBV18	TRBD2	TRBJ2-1	TGTGCCAGCTCACCCTTCATAGCGGGAGAAGGTTACAATGAGCAGTTCTTC	CASSPFIAGEGYNEQFF
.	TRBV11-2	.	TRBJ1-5	TGTGCCAGCAGCCCGTACAGCGGGAATCAGCCCCAGCATTTT	CASSPYSGNQPQHF
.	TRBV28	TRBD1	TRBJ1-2	TGTGCCAGCAGTACGACCGGGACAGGGAATGGCTACACCTTC	CASSTTGTGNGYTF
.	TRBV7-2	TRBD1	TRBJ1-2	TGTGCCAGCAGCAAAACCGGGACAGGGGATAATGGCTACACCTTC	CASSKTGTGDNGYTF
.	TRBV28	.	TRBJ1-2	TGTGCCAGCAGTTTGGGGGGGGTATATGGCTACACCTTC	CASSLGGVYGYTF
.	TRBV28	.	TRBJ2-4	TGTGCCAGCAGTTTAGGGGCAGGGAGGCAAAACATTCAGTACTTC	CASSLGAGRQNIQYF
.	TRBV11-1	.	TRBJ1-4	TGTGCCAGCAGCTTATCCGGGAGGGATGGAAAACTGTTTTTT	CASSLSGRDGKLFF
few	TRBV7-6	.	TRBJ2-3	TGTGCCAGCAGCCCCCGACAGACGGGGGAAGATACGCAGTATTTT	CASSPRQTGEDTQYF
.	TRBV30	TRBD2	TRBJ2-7	TGTGCCTGGAGTGCCTCTTCTAGCGGGAGGTCTCCCTACGAGCAGTACTTC	CAWSASSSGRSPYEQYF
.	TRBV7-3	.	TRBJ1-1	TGTGCCAGCAGCTTAATGCCGTTAAGGGAGGACACTGAAGCTTTCTTT	CASSLMPLREDTEAFF
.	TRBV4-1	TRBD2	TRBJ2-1	TGCGCCAGCAGCCGAGAGACTAGCGGGTACTTTTCCAGCTCCTACAATGAGCAGTTCTTC	CASSRETSGYFSSSYNEQFF
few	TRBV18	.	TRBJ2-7	TGTGCCAGCTCACCGGAGTCCCACTACGAGCAGTACTTC	CASSPESHYEQYF
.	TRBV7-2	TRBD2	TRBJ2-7	TGTGCCAGCAACCCGACTAGCGGGTCTTACGAGCAGTACTTC	CASNPTSGSYEQYF
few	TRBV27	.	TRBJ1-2	TGTGCCAGCAGTTTAGCCCGGGGTAGGGACTATGGCTACACCTTC	CASSLARGRDYGYTF
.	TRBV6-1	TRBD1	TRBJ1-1	TGTGCCAGCAGTGCCCGAACAGGGGGCACTGAAGCTTTCTTT	CASSARTGGTEAFF
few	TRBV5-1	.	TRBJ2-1	TGCGCCAGCAGCTTGGTTCCGAGCGGCTCCTACAATGAGCAGTTCTTC	CASSLVPSGSYNEQFF
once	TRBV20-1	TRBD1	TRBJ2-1	TGCAGTGCTCCCTTTGGACAGGGGCAGTTCTTC	CSAPFGQGQFF
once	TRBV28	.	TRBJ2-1	TGTGCCAGCAGCCTCCCGCAGGGATTCTACAATGAGCAGTTCTTC	CASSLPQGFYNEQFF
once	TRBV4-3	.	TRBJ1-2	TGCGCCAGCAGCCAAGTTGGGCAGTATGGCTACACCTTC	CASSQVGQYGYTF
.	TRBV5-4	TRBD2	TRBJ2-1	TGTGCCAGCAGCTCGGGACTAGCGGTTTACAATGAGCAGTTCTTC	CASSSGLAVYNEQFF
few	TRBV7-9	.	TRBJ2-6	TGTGCCAGCAGCTTTCTCCTGACTAGCTCTGGGGCCAACGTCCTGACTTTC	CASSFLLTSSGANVLTF
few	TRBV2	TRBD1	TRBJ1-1	TGTGCCAGCACCGGACAGGGGGCATGGACTGAAGCTTTCTTT	CASTGQGAWTEAFF
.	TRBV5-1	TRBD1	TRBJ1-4	TGCGCCAGCAGCCCCATACCGGGACAGAAGTTGGAGGAAAAACTGTTTTTT	CASSPIPGQKLEEKLFF
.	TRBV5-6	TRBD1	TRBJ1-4	TGTGCCAGCAGCTGGGGACAGGGTGGAGGAAAACTGTTTTTT	CASSWGQGGGKLFF
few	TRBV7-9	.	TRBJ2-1	TGTGCCAGCAGCTTAGCGGGGGGGACAGGCGATGAGCAGTTCTTC	CASSLAGGTGDEQFF
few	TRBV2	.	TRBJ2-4	TGTGCCAGCAAGGGCAGGGGCTCCACGGACATTCAGTACTTC	CASKGRGSTDIQYF
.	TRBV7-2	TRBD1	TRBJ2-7	TGTGCCAGCAGCTTAAGAGGGGGCCGGTTCTACGAGCAGTACTTC	CASSLRGGRFYEQYF
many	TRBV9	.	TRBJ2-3	TGTGCCAGCAGTCGAGCAGATACGCAGTATTTT	CASSRADTQYF
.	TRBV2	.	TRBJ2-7	TGTGCCAGCAGTTCGCCGGGACTCTCCTACGAGCAGTACTTC	CASSSPGLSYEQYF
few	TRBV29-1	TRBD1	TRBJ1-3	TGCAGCGTGGTCGTGCCGGGACAGGGTGACACCATATATTTT	CSVVVPGQGDTIYF
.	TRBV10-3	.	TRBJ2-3	TGTGCCATCAGGGCAGACACAGATACGCAGTATTTT	CAIRADTDTQYF
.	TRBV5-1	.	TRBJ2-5	TGCGCCAGCAGGCGAAGGACAGAAGAGACCCAGTACTTC	CASRRRTEETQYF